Listed here are 32 T cell receptor beta chains from one sample, sequenced in a study of blood T cell repertoires in COVID-19. TCRdb's table, derived via immunoSEQ multiplex PCR, lists solely in-frame clones and lacks some. The sample includes approximately 240,000 clones, less than 90% of them seen just once. The sequencing input was peripheral blood. The source of these receptors is an older woman who had recovered from COVID-19.

The CDR3 DNA follows: TGTGCCAGTAGCGACAGGTCCTTAACTAATGAAAAACTGTTTTTT. This encodes CASSDRSLTNEKLFF. The chain is built from TRBV19 and TRBJ1-4; D is possibly TRBD1 (6 bases). CDR3 length: 15 residues. Trimming took 6 bases from V and 1 from J, leaving 12 bases between them. Germline V CDR1 and CDR2: LNHDA, SQIVND (reference sequence). Full variable domain (remainder filled in from reference TRBV19 and TRBJ1-4): DGGITQSPKYLFRKEGQNVTLSCEQNLNHDAMYWYRQDPGQGLRLIYYSQIVNDFQKGDIAEGYSVSREKKESFPLTVTSAQKNPTAFYLCASSDRSLTNEKLFFGSGTQLSVL.

The rearrangement joins TRBV7-2 to TRBJ2-7; 8 bases line up with TRBD1. V shed 3 bases and J 5 bases; nucleotides not matched to a gene: 18. The germline CDR1 and CDR2 sequences are SGHTA and FQGNSA. The CDR3 extends over 18 amino acids. DNA of the CDR3: TGTGCCAGCAGCTTTGGTTCACTTTTTCGGCAGGGGGCTAACGAGCAGTACTTC. Its protein product is CASSFGSLFRQGANEQYF. The variable domain in full, with the rest retrieved from reference TRBV7-2 and TRBJ2-7, is GAGVSQSPSNKVTEKGKDVELRCDPISGHTALYWYRQSLGQGLEFLIYFQGNSAPDKSGLPSDRFSAERTGGSVSTLTIQRTQQEDSAVYLCASSFGSLFRQGANEQYFGPGTRLTVT.

The chain couples TRBV4-2 to TRBJ2-5, with 9 positions matching TRBD2. Germline V CDR1 and CDR2: LGHNA, YNFKEQ. The CDR3 length is 15 residues. With 8 bases clipped from V and 1 base from J, the junction kept 8 bases outside the gene matches. CDR3 nucleotide sequence: TGTGCCAGCGCGGCAGAGCGGGGGGTCCAAGAGACCCAGTACTTC. Protein: CASAAERGVQETQYF.

V usage is TRBV4-2 and J usage is TRBJ1-2, with 8 bases identical to TRBD1. This CDR3 has 16 residues. Losses at the gene ends were 0 bases for V and 5 bases for J; bases not matched to a gene: 8. Germline values: CDR1 LGHNA, CDR2 YNFKEQ. The CDR3 DNA sequence: TGTGCCAGCAGCCAAGACTCGACAGGGGTGCGGTATGGCTACACCTTC. This sequence encodes CASSQDSTGVRYGYTF.

In DNA form, the CDR3 reads TGTGCCAGCAGCGTCGCTTTTGACAGGCTGGACTATGGCTACACCTTC. Encoded protein: CASSVAFDRLDYGYTF. This chain connects TRBV9 to TRBJ1-2, with D possibly TRBD1 on 6 matching bases. CDR1 and CDR2 from the germline V gene are SGDLS and YYNGEE. V was cut by 2 bases and J by 3 bases, with 17 bases left in between. This CDR3 spans 16 amino acids.

This chain links TRBV6-1 with TRBJ1-1; D possibly corresponds to TRBD1 (5 bases). Germline-derived CDR1 and CDR2 are MNHNS and SASEGT. The CDR3 covers 15 residues. Trimming took off 2 bases at V and 4 bases at J, with 14 bases between the two ends. CDR3 nucleotides: TGTGCCAGCAGTGAACGCATTGACAGAGGCACTGAAGCTTTCTTT. It codes for CASSERIDRGTEAFF.

This clone was detected only once. The chain has TRBV2 and TRBJ1-2; tentatively, D is TRBD1 (5 bases). CDR1 and CDR2 (germline): SNHLY, FYNNEI. The CDR3 length is 16 residues. The germline V and J ends were trimmed by 5 bases and 4 bases, with 20 bases remaining between them. CDR3 loop: CASSLVPGSGTYGYTF. DNA for the CDR3: TGTGCCAGCAGTCTCGTCCCAGGGTCCGGTACCTATGGCTACACCTTC.

The V gene is TRBV30, the J gene TRBJ2-1; 8 bases match TRBD2. Germline V gene lookup returns CDR1 GTSNPN and CDR2 SVGIG (reference sequence). This CDR3 has 14 amino acids. Germline trimming cut 1 base from V and 8 bases from J; bases unmatched to any gene: 7. The CDR3 DNA sequence: TGTGCCTGGAGTGACCAGCGGGGGAGTGATGAGCAGTTCTTC. It yields the protein CAWSDQRGSDEQFF.

This chain links TRBV12-3 or TRBV12-4 with TRBJ2-1; 7 positions agree with TRBD2. The CDR3 is made up of 13 amino acids. V was clipped by 8 bases and J by 6 bases; unmatched bases: 7. As DNA, the CDR3 is TGTGCCAGCTGCCCTAGCGGATCCAATGAGCAGTTCTTC. This codes for CASCPSGSNEQFF.

The chain uses TRBV29-1 and TRBJ1-5, with TRBD1 matching 10 bases. The CDR3 extends over 13 amino acids. The V gene's germline CDR1 is SQVTM and CDR2 ANQGSEA. The junction had 0 bases not matched to a gene; V was cut back by 0 bases and J by 7 bases. Written as DNA, the CDR3 is TGCAGCGTTGAAGAGACAGGGGGCCAGCCCCAGCATTTT. Translation: CSVEETGGQPQHF.

The chain links TRBV6-1 to TRBJ2-5, with TRBD1 as a possible D gene (6 bases). Germline CDR1 is MNHNS and CDR2 is SASEGT. This CDR3 is built from 12 residues. V dropped 5 bases and J dropped 7 bases, with 11 bases sitting between them. In DNA, the CDR3 is TGTGCCAGCAGTCCCTTAGGGGGGACCCAGTACTTC. Its translation: CASSPLGGTQYF.

This clone was observed once. The genes are TRBV3-1 (or the pseudogene TRBV3-2) and TRBJ2-1, with 13 bases matching TRBD2. The V segment lost 3 bases and the J segment 4 bases; nucleotides outside the gene matches: 3. This CDR3 spans 16 amino acids. Germline V CDR1 and CDR2: LGHDT, YNNKEL (reference sequence). CDR3 residues: CASSHLGLAGYNEQFF. CDR3 sequence (DNA): TGTGCCAGCAGCCACTTGGGACTAGCGGGGTACAATGAGCAGTTCTTC.

This clone appeared once. The chain uses TRBV3-1 (or the pseudogene TRBV3-2) and TRBJ1-1; tentatively, D is TRBD1 (5 bases). Per the germline V gene, CDR1 is LGHDT and CDR2 is YNNKEL (reference sequence). Trimming removed 0 bases at V and 10 bases at J, with 9 bases between. The CDR3 is 12 residues long. The CDR3, as DNA: TGTGCCAGCAGCCAAGAACGGGGGAGAGCTTTCTTT. Protein product: CASSQERGRAFF.

The chain employs TRBV7-9 and TRBJ2-5; TRBD2 agrees at 8 bases. Germline CDR1 SEHNR, CDR2 FQNEAQ (reference sequence). V dropped 1 base and J dropped 0; count of bases not matched to a gene: 7. There are 17 residues in the CDR3. CDR3 coding DNA: TGTGCCAGCAGCTTAGGTCGGGGGGGGATGTACCAAGAGACCCAGTACTTC. The encoded protein is CASSLGRGGMYQETQYF.

The chain joins TRBV7-9 to TRBJ2-5; tentative D call: TRBD2 (6 bases). Germline loops: CDR1 SEHNR, CDR2 FQNEAQ (reference sequence). Trimming stripped 2 bases from V and 1 base from J, with 11 bases between. CDR3 length: 15 residues. CDR3 nucleotides: TGTGCCAGCAGCTTAAGGGCGGGGCTCCAAGAGACCCAGTACTTC. It encodes CASSLRAGLQETQYF.

This clone appeared a single time. J is TRBJ1-2 and V is TRBV30; unclear D gene. Germline V gene sequence: CDR1 GTSNPN, CDR2 SVGIG (reference sequence). Trimming removed 0 bases from V and 2 bases from J, with 10 bases in between. The CDR3 totals 14 residues. CDR3 sequence reads: CAWSVRWRNYGYTF. CDR3 nucleotide sequence: TGTGCCTGGAGTGTACGTTGGCGGAACTATGGCTACACCTTC.

This clone was observed a single time. This same CDR3 is encoded by further DNA sequences in the sample. The rearrangement joins TRBV5-4 to TRBJ1-2, with unresolved D. The ends were cut back, 4 bases at V and 5 bases at J, with 12 bases in the middle. The CDR3 has 13 amino acids. Germline CDR1 and CDR2: SGHNT and YYREEE (reference sequence). CDR3 sequence reads: CASSGRRSYGYTF. The CDR3 DNA reads as TGTGCCAGCAGCGGGCGGAGGAGTTATGGCTACACCTTC.

This chain connects TRBV5-6 to TRBJ2-5, with TRBD2 matching over 11 bases. This CDR3 region has 14 residues. Germline V gene data show CDR1 as SGHDT and CDR2 as YYEEEE. The V and J ends lost 4 bases and 2 bases, in that order; junction bases with no gene match: 1. DNA for the CDR3: TGTGCCAGCAGCCTAGCGGGGGGTCAAGAGACCCAGTACTTC. This encodes CASSLAGGQETQYF.

V and J are TRBV20-1 and TRBJ2-1, with 9 positions matching TRBD2. Trimming removed 3 bases from V and 3 bases from J; junction bases left unmatched: 0. The CDR3 covers 13 residues. CDR1 and CDR2 from the germline V gene are DFQATT and SNEGSKA (reference sequence). The CDR3 DNA follows: TGCAGTGCTAGTAGCGGGGGCTACAATGAGCAGTTCTTC. Amino acid sequence: CSASSGGYNEQFF.

This clone was observed a few times. The rearrangement uses TRBV25-1 and TRBJ1-2, with 10 bases that match TRBD1. Trimming removed 4 bases from V and 7 bases from J; junction bases left unmatched: 12. CDR1 is MGHDK and CDR2 is SYGVNS in the germline V gene. The CDR3 is made up of 16 amino acids. The CDR3 DNA reads TGTGCCAGCAGTGCCGGGACAGGGGCCGAGACCCGTGGCTACACCTTC. Its protein is CASSAGTGAETRGYTF.

The V and J genes are TRBV27 and TRBJ2-7; D may be TRBD2 (5 bases). The V and J ends lost 0 bases and 2 bases respectively, with 11 bases between them. CDR3 length: 15 residues. Germline V gene sequence: CDR1 MNHEY, CDR2 SMNVEV (reference sequence). The CDR3 DNA reads as TGTGCCAGCAGTTTATCTAGGACTGCAACCTACGAGCAGTACTTC. Translation: CASSLSRTATYEQYF.

V is TRBV6-5 and J is TRBJ1-6, with 8 bases that match TRBD1. Germline V gene lookup returns CDR1 MNHEY and CDR2 SVGAGI. This CDR3 is built from 14 residues. The V gene end was trimmed by 9 bases and the J gene end by 13 bases; junction bases not matched to a gene: 14. CDR3 nucleotide sequence: TGTGCCAGTGACAGGGGATATGGGGGGACCCCCCTCCACTTT. Its protein product is CASDRGYGGTPLHF.

The chain employs TRBV4-2 and TRBJ2-3; unclear D gene. This CDR3 spans 15 amino acids. The germline CDR1 and CDR2 sequences are LGHNA and YNFKEQ. Between the trimmed V and J ends, which lost 0 bases and 8 bases, there was a span of 15 bases. CDR3 protein: CASSQDPWAGGTQYF. CDR3 nucleotide sequence: TGTGCCAGCAGCCAAGATCCTTGGGCAGGTGGTACGCAGTATTTT.

The chain employs TRBV14 and TRBJ1-2, with 10 bases that match TRBD1. Trimming took 7 bases from V and 6 from J; bases not matched to a gene: 8. CDR1 and CDR2 from the germline V gene are SGHDN and FVKESK. This CDR3 contains 14 residues. CDR3 protein: CASTPRTGGHGYTF. The CDR3 region has the DNA TGTGCCAGCACTCCCAGGACAGGGGGTCATGGCTACACCTTC.

The chain carries TRBV6-5 and TRBJ1-2; a possible D gene is TRBD1 (5 bases). CDR3 length: 13 amino acids. Trimming pared 6 bases from V and 4 bases from J, leaving 12 bases between. CDR1 is MNHEY, CDR2 SVGAGI, per germline. CDR3 region: CASRIPGGYGYTF. The CDR3 region has the DNA TGTGCCAGCAGGATCCCGGGGGGCTATGGCTACACCTTC.

This chain uses TRBV11-2 with TRBJ2-7, with 8 bases aligning to TRBD2. The CDR3 has 17 residues. V lost 5 bases, J lost 0 bases, and 12 bases stayed unmatched. Germline V gives CDR1 SGHAT, CDR2 FQNNGV. CDR3 residues: CASSPNGASGFSYEQYF. The DNA of the CDR3 is TGTGCCAGCAGCCCGAACGGTGCTAGCGGGTTCTCCTACGAGCAGTACTTC. The full variable domain, in which reference TRBV11-2 and TRBJ2-7 provide the parts outside the CDR3, is EAGVAQSPRYKIIEKRQSVAFWCNPISGHATLYWYQQILGQGPKLLIQFQNNGVVDDSQLPKDRFSAERLKGVDSTLKIQPAKLEDSAVYLCASSPNGASGFSYEQYFGPGTRLTVT.

The chain has TRBV6-5 and TRBJ2-7; a weak D match, TRBD2 (6 bases). This CDR3 spans 13 amino acids. CDR1 is MNHEY and CDR2 is SVGAGI in the germline V gene. Trimming removed 0 bases from V and 5 bases from J, with 8 bases in between. The chain's CDR3 is CASSYSGGNEQYF. The CDR3 region has the DNA TGTGCCAGCAGTTACTCGGGGGGAAACGAGCAGTACTTC.

The chain has TRBV19 and TRBJ2-3; D uncertain. Germline lookup yields CDR1 LNHDA and CDR2 SQIVND (reference sequence). Trimming took off 3 bases at V and 6 bases at J, with 4 bases between the two ends. The CDR3 extends over 11 amino acids. CDR3 region: CASSIGDTQYF. CDR3 nucleotides: TGTGCCAGTAGTATCGGGGATACGCAGTATTTT. Using reference TRBV19 and TRBJ2-3 for the parts outside the CDR3, the full variable domain is DGGITQSPKYLFRKEGQNVTLSCEQNLNHDAMYWYRQDPGQGLRLIYYSQIVNDFQKGDIAEGYSVSREKKESFPLTVTSAQKNPTAFYLCASSIGDTQYFGPGTRLTVL.

The chain employs TRBV11-1 and TRBJ2-5; weak D call: TRBD1 (6 bases). The CDR3 runs to 16 residues. Germline V lookup: CDR1 SGHAT, CDR2 FQDESV (reference sequence). Deletions cut 1 base from V and 0 bases from J, with 12 bases between. The CDR3 here is CASSLGKRGNQETQYF. CDR3 nucleotide sequence: TGTGCCAGCAGCTTAGGGAAGAGGGGGAACCAAGAGACCCAGTACTTC.

The genes are TRBV2 and TRBJ2-1, with 12 nucleotides matching TRBD2. Germline V CDR1 and CDR2: SNHLY, FYNNEI. This CDR3 contains 16 residues. V was clipped by 6 bases and J by 4 bases; unmatched bases: 7. CDR3: CASSALAGGLYNEQFF. The CDR3 DNA reads as TGTGCCAGCAGCGCGCTAGCGGGGGGGCTTTACAATGAGCAGTTCTTC.

The gene calls are TRBV7-2 and TRBJ2-5; TRBD2 matches at 9 bases. CDR3 length equals 17 residues. Germline values: CDR1 SGHTA, CDR2 FQGNSA. V shed 4 bases, J shed 5 bases, and the junction held 14 bases outside the gene matches. CDR3 loop: CASSSTVGGGAGETQYF. In DNA, the CDR3 is TGTGCCAGCAGCTCAACCGTAGGCGGGGGGGCCGGGGAGACCCAGTACTTC. The full variable domain, completed using reference TRBV7-2 and TRBJ2-5, is GAGVSQSPSNKVTEKGKDVELRCDPISGHTALYWYRQSLGQGLEFLIYFQGNSAPDKSGLPSDRFSAERTGGSVSTLTIQRTQQEDSAVYLCASSSTVGGGAGETQYFGPGTRLLVL.

This clone is medium-sized. The J gene is TRBJ2-2, the V gene TRBV7-2, with 7 positions matching TRBD1. V lost 7 bases, J lost 4 bases, and 12 bases stayed unmatched. CDR1 and CDR2 (germline): SGHTA, FQGNSA. This CDR3 spans 16 amino acids. CDR3 amino acids: CASTSTGSMITGELFF. The CDR3 nucleotides are TGTGCCAGCACATCGACAGGGTCGATGATCACCGGGGAGCTGTTTTTT.